Presented here are 19 T cell receptor beta chains from one specimen sequenced in a study of blood T cell repertoires in COVID-19 (dated by TCRdb to 2019 to 2021). Library generation was performed with the immunoSEQ multiplex PCR assay. TCRdb provides this immuneACCESS table in a form limited to in-frame rearrangements. Some clones are lacking; in checked studies, under half of them reflect an unresolved V gene, and why the rest are absent is not known. The sample table records more than 300,000 clones; about 84% of these occur just once. Under 2% of the sample belongs to the ten largest clones. Material: peripheral blood. These receptors were obtained from a woman aged 45-60 years with acute or convalescent COVID-19.

J is TRBJ1-2 and V is TRBV5-1; D is undetermined. The V gene lost 4 bases and the J gene lost 5 bases, with 24 bases spanning the gap. Germline V gene data show CDR1 as SGHRS and CDR2 as YFSETQ. This CDR3 has 17 residues. The CDR3 reads CASSQKFRGSGGYGYTF. CDR3 nucleotides: TGCGCCAGCAGCCAGAAATTCCGCGGGTCGGGAGGGTATGGCTACACCTTC. The full variable domain, rest sourced from reference TRBV5-1 and TRBJ1-2, is KAGVTQTPRYLIKTRGQQVTLSCSPISGHRSVSWYQQTPGQGLQFLFEYFSETQRNKGNFPGRFSGRQFSNSRSEMNVSTLELGDSALYLCASSQKFRGSGGYGYTFGSGTRLTVV.

This chain connects TRBV27 to TRBJ2-2; the D gene is possibly TRBD1 (6 bases). Germline CDR1 and CDR2: MNHEY and SMNVEV (reference sequence). This CDR3 region has 14 residues. Between the trimmed V and J ends, which lost 5 bases and 5 bases, there was a span of 12 bases. CDR3 loop: CASSPVQGTGELFF. As DNA, the CDR3 is TGTGCCAGCAGTCCCGTCCAGGGGACCGGGGAGCTGTTTTTT.

There are a few counts of this clone. The V gene is TRBV5-8, the J gene TRBJ1-4; D is unclear. The CDR3 extends over 18 amino acids. V shed 5 bases and J shed 7 bases, with 27 bases lying between them. Germline CDR1 and CDR2: SGHTS and YDEGEE. CDR3 in DNA: TGTGCCAGCAGTTCCTCCCTCCGTTCAGACTCGGCGAGTGAAAAACTGTTTTTT. Encoded protein: CASSSSLRSDSASEKLFF.

This chain joins TRBV5-1 and TRBJ2-1, with 7 positions matching TRBD1. The germline V gene encodes CDR1 SGHRS and CDR2 YFSETQ. The CDR3 runs to 15 residues. V shed 0 bases, J shed 4 bases, and the junction held 4 bases outside the gene matches. The DNA for the CDR3 is TGCGCCAGCAGCTTGGTTGGGGACAGTTACAATGAGCAGTTCTTC. Translation gives CASSLVGDSYNEQFF.

The rearrangement joins TRBV2 to TRBJ2-7; 11 bases map to TRBD2. The length of the CDR3 is 17 residues. The germline V gene has CDR1 SNHLY and CDR2 FYNNEI. With V trimmed by 4 bases and J by 4 bases, 12 bases remained unmatched. The CDR3 reads CASSGRSLSGRVYEQYF. As DNA, the CDR3 is TGTGCCAGCAGTGGTCGATCTCTTAGCGGGAGGGTTTACGAGCAGTACTTC.

CDR3 bases: TGTGCCAGCAGCCCCCGGTGGGAGACCCAGTACTTC. Translated, it gives CASSPRWETQYF. This rearrangement joins TRBV25-1 to TRBJ2-5, with no clear D. The CDR3 has 12 residues. Germline V gene lookup returns CDR1 MGHDK and CDR2 SYGVNS. V was clipped by 6 bases and J by 5 bases, with 10 bases between them.

J is TRBJ1-1 and V is TRBV5-1, with D possibly matching TRBD1 (5 bases). The V and J ends lost 4 bases and 1 base respectively, with 11 bases between them. This CDR3 is 14 amino acids long. Germline CDR1 SGHRS, CDR2 YFSETQ. In nucleotides, the CDR3 is TGCGCCAGCAGCACACAGACAGCGAACACTGAAGCTTTCTTT. This codes for CASSTQTANTEAFF.

The rearrangement uses TRBV7-9 and TRBJ2-5; weak D call: TRBD1 (6 bases). V gave up 5 bases and J gave up 2 bases, with 21 bases separating them. CDR1 SEHNR and CDR2 FQNEAQ come from the germline V gene (reference sequence). The CDR3 totals 17 residues. The CDR3 DNA is TGTGCCAGCAGCCCCAATTTCGGCCGGACAGAGCAAGAGACCCAGTACTTC. Translating it yields CASSPNFGRTEQETQYF.

The V call is TRBV4-2, the J call TRBJ2-7; D call uncertain. The CDR3 sequence is 14 residues long. The ends were cut back, 0 bases at V and 6 bases at J, with 12 bases in the middle. Germline V lookup: CDR1 LGHNA, CDR2 YNFKEQ. The CDR3 DNA reads TGTGCCAGCAGCCAAGATAGAACCCGTCGCGAGCAGTACTTC. It translates to CASSQDRTRREQYF.

V and J are TRBV2 and TRBJ1-4, with a possible D match to TRBD1 (6 bases). With 5 bases removed from V and 10 bases from J, the gap between germline ends came to 20 bases. The CDR3 has 15 amino acids. Germline CDR1 reads SNHLY; CDR2 reads FYNNEI. This chain's CDR3 is CASSPGQSTIGKLFF. The CDR3 DNA reads as TGTGCCAGCAGTCCCGGACAGTCCACTATAGGAAAACTGTTTTTT.

This chain connects TRBV2 to TRBJ2-1; 9 bases match TRBD1. This CDR3 has 15 amino acids. Germline CDR1 SNHLY, CDR2 FYNNEI. J gave up 0 bases and V 5 bases, and 2 bases lay outside the gene matches. CDR3 DNA: TGTGCCAGCAGTTACAGGGGGCTCTCCTACAATGAGCAGTTCTTC. Translated, it gives CASSYRGLSYNEQFF.

The rearrangement links TRBV4-2 to TRBJ1-2, with D uncertain. The V and J ends lost 0 bases and 4 bases respectively, with 15 bases between them. The CDR3 consists of 16 residues. Germline-derived CDR1 and CDR2 are LGHNA and YNFKEQ. For the CDR3, the DNA is TGTGCCAGCAGCCAAGATCCCGAGAGGGTCGGCTATGGCTACACCTTC. Translated, it gives CASSQDPERVGYGYTF.

J is TRBJ2-4 and V is TRBV6-6, with 12 nucleotides matching TRBD1. CDR1 is MNHNY, CDR2 SVGAGI, per germline (reference sequence). CDR3 length equals 15 residues. V shed 5 bases, J shed 7 bases, and the junction held 6 bases outside the gene matches. The CDR3 is CASSPGTGGLNIQYF. CDR3 sequence (DNA): TGTGCCAGCAGTCCCGGGACAGGGGGCTTGAACATTCAGTACTTC.

The chain recombines TRBV19 with TRBJ2-1; 9 bases fit TRBD1. The CDR3 runs to 17 residues. The V gene's germline CDR1 is LNHDA and CDR2 SQIVND (reference sequence). Germline trimming cut 4 bases from V and 7 bases from J; bases unmatched to any gene: 14. The CDR3 sequence is CASSRDREGFSGNEQFF. The DNA of the CDR3 is TGTGCCAGTAGTAGGGACAGGGAGGGATTTAGTGGGAATGAGCAGTTCTTC.

This clone has just a few counts. The chain carries TRBV5-6 and TRBJ1-5; no clear D. Germline CDR1 is SGHDT and CDR2 is YYEEEE. The V and J ends lost 1 base and 0 bases respectively, with 8 bases between them. This CDR3 comprises 15 residues. This CDR3 is CASSLSALSNQPQHF. In DNA, the CDR3 is TGTGCCAGCAGCTTGTCTGCGCTTAGCAATCAGCCCCAGCATTTT.

DNA for the CDR3: TGTGCCAGCAGCTTGTGGAGGGGTGAGGGGGCCAACGTCCTGACTTTC. It encodes CASSLWRGEGANVLTF. The gene calls are TRBV5-5 and TRBJ2-6; a weak D match, TRBD2 (6 bases). This CDR3 has 16 residues. Trimming stripped 1 base from V and 4 bases from J, with 12 bases between. The V gene's germline CDR1 is SGHKS and CDR2 YYEKEE (reference sequence). The full variable domain, rest sourced from reference TRBV5-5 and TRBJ2-6, is DAGVTQSPTHLIKTRGQQVTLRCSPISGHKSVSWYQQVLGQGPQFIFQYYEKEERGRGNFPDRFSARQFPNYSSELNVNALLLGDSALYLCASSLWRGEGANVLTFGAGSRLTVL.

V is TRBV6-1 and J is TRBJ2-1, with 8 bases matching TRBD1. Per the germline V gene, CDR1 is MNHNS and CDR2 is SASEGT. Trimming took 2 bases from V and 0 from J; bases not matched to a gene: 15. The CDR3 length is 20 residues. As DNA, the CDR3 is TGTGCCAGCAGTGAAAGGGGGTCAGGGGGCGCCCCAGGCTCCTACAATGAGCAGTTCTTC. It encodes CASSERGSGGAPGSYNEQFF.

The chain employs TRBV19 and TRBJ1-1, with TRBD1 matching 8 bases. V lost 8 bases to trimming and J lost 4 bases; unmatched junction nucleotides: 12. The V gene's germline CDR1 is LNHDA and CDR2 SQIVND (reference sequence). This CDR3 spans 15 amino acids. The CDR3 loop reads CASLWGTGRSTEAFF. CDR3 nucleotides: TGTGCCAGTCTCTGGGGGACAGGCCGCAGCACTGAAGCTTTCTTT.

This clone was picked up a small number of times. The same CDR3 can be traced to other DNA sequences in this sample. The chain joins TRBV9 to TRBJ2-3, with 11 positions matching TRBD2. V trimming: 3 bases; J trimming: 2 bases; junction bases outside the gene matches: 5. Looked up from germline, CDR1 is SGDLS and CDR2 is YYNGEE. There are 16 residues in the CDR3. The DNA for the CDR3 is TGTGCCAGCAGCGAAGGGACTAGCGGTTTCACAGATACGCAGTATTTT. This gives the protein CASSEGTSGFTDTQYF.